This entry lists 27 T cell receptor beta chains sequenced from one sample in a study of siplizumab effects on memory and regulatory T cells. Method: immunoSEQ multiplex PCR; TCRdb's copy keeps in-frame clones and lacks some. Here the sample spans about 100,000 clones, 91% being singletons. Sequencing was performed on CD4+ T cells sorted from blood. Receptors were obtained from a human donor in good health.

This clone showed up just once. The chain carries TRBV28 and TRBJ1-2, with 8 bases lining up with TRBD1. The germline CDR1 and CDR2 sequences are MDHEN and SYDVKM. Unmatched junction bases numbered 18, after V lost 7 bases and J lost 5 bases. This CDR3 has 17 amino acids. CDR3 sequence: CASTHSRQGAVWYGYTF. The CDR3 bases are TGTGCCAGCACCCATTCCCGGCAGGGGGCAGTTTGGTATGGCTACACCTTC.

The chain uses TRBV5-1 and TRBJ2-5, with 8 bases aligning to TRBD2. CDR1 and CDR2 from the germline V gene are SGHRS and YFSETQ. This CDR3 has 16 amino acids. V lost 4 bases and J lost 7; bases outside the gene matches: 15. The CDR3 protein is CASSPGYSGGPGTQYF. The CDR3 region has the DNA TGCGCCAGCAGCCCCGGATACAGCGGGGGCCCTGGGACCCAGTACTTC.

The V call is TRBV28, the J call TRBJ1-5; 7 nucleotides agree with TRBD1. Germline assignment: CDR1 MDHEN and CDR2 SYDVKM. The V gene end was trimmed by 6 bases and the J gene end by 4 bases; junction bases not matched to a gene: 6. The CDR3 sequence is 14 residues long. The CDR3, as DNA: TGTGCCAGCAGAAAAGACAGGGTGAATCAGCCCCAGCATTTT. It specifies CASRKDRVNQPQHF.

The rearrangement links TRBV7-9 to TRBJ2-1, with 8 bases that match TRBD2. The germline gives CDR1 SEHNR, CDR2 FQNEAQ (reference sequence). Trimming cost V 6 bases and J 6 bases; bases outside gene matches: 13. The CDR3 sequence is 16 residues long. CDR3 loop: CASSLTSGGRVNEQFF. CDR3 bases: TGTGCCAGCAGTTTAACCTCGGGGGGGAGGGTCAATGAGCAGTTCTTC. The full variable domain, in which reference TRBV7-9 and TRBJ2-1 provide the parts outside the CDR3, is DTGVSQNPRHKITKRGQNVTFRCDPISEHNRLYWYRQTLGQGPEFLTYFQNEAQLEKSRLLSDRFSAERPKGSFSTLEIQRTEQGDSAMYLCASSLTSGGRVNEQFFGPGTRLTVL.

The gene calls are TRBV5-1 and TRBJ1-6; D perhaps matches TRBD1 (5 bases). In germline, CDR1 is SGHRS, CDR2 YFSETQ. This CDR3 region has 15 residues. The ends were cut back, 0 bases at V and 10 bases at J, with 14 bases in the middle. Written as DNA, the CDR3 is TGCGCCAGCAGCTTGGTTTCAGGGCAAGAATCACCCCTCCACTTT. This sequence encodes CASSLVSGQESPLHF.

The chain has TRBV29-1 and TRBJ1-1, with 7 bases matching TRBD1. The V gene's germline CDR1 is SQVTM and CDR2 ANQGSEA. V lost 7 bases to trimming and J lost 2 bases; unmatched junction nucleotides: 13. The CDR3 length is 15 residues. The CDR3 loop is CSERQGGALNTEAFF. The CDR3 DNA reads as TGCAGCGAGAGACAGGGTGGGGCCCTCAACACTGAAGCTTTCTTT.

The rearrangement joins TRBV2 to TRBJ1-5; perhaps TRBD1 as D (5 bases). Germline V lookup: CDR1 SNHLY, CDR2 FYNNEI. The V gene lost 8 bases and the J gene lost 2 bases, with 10 bases spanning the gap. This CDR3 region has 13 residues. As DNA, the CDR3 is TGTGCCAGCGGGGGGACCGGCAATCAGCCCCAGCATTTT. Amino acids: CASGGTGNQPQHF.

This clone was counted once. CDR3: CASSKDRAPRSSTQYF. CDR3 DNA: TGTGCCAGCAGTAAAGACCGAGCCCCTAGGAGCAGTACCCAGTACTTC. The rearrangement joins TRBV28 to TRBJ2-7; D is unclear. Germline-derived CDR1 and CDR2 are MDHEN and SYDVKM. V lost 5 bases, J lost 10 bases, and 27 bases lay in between. The CDR3 covers 16 residues.

The rearrangement joins TRBV7-2 to TRBJ2-7; tentative D call: TRBD2 (5 bases). Deletions cut 1 base from V and 4 bases from J, with 14 bases between. Germline CDR1 and CDR2: SGHTA and FQGNSA. This CDR3 is built from 15 residues. CDR3 in DNA: TGTGCCAGCAGCTTAGGAGGGCTCCCCTTGTACGAGCAGTACTTC. Translated: CASSLGGLPLYEQYF.

The rearrangement links TRBV19 to TRBJ1-4; D is possibly TRBD1 (6 bases). The CDR3 totals 14 residues. Trimming left V 1 base short and J 7 bases short, with 10 bases between. Germline loops: CDR1 LNHDA, CDR2 SQIVND (reference sequence). CDR3 amino acids: CASSIGGAREKLFF. The CDR3 coding sequence is TGTGCCAGTAGTATAGGGGGGGCGCGTGAAAAACTGTTTTTT. Drawing the rest from reference TRBV19 and TRBJ1-4, the complete variable domain is DGGITQSPKYLFRKEGQNVTLSCEQNLNHDAMYWYRQDPGQGLRLIYYSQIVNDFQKGDIAEGYSVSREKKESFPLTVTSAQKNPTAFYLCASSIGGAREKLFFGSGTQLSVL.

In nucleotides, the CDR3 is TGTGCCAGCAGGGGGTCCGGGGGGAGATACGAGCAGTACTTC. Its protein product is CASRGSGGRYEQYF. The V call is TRBV28, the J call TRBJ2-7; 7 bases agree with TRBD2. This CDR3 has 14 residues. The germline CDR1 and CDR2 sequences are MDHEN and SYDVKM. The V segment lost 6 bases and the J segment 4 bases; nucleotides outside the gene matches: 9.

The J gene is TRBJ1-1, the V gene TRBV7-9; D is uncertain. The CDR3 sequence is 13 residues long. The V and J ends lost 5 bases and 0 bases respectively, with 7 bases between them. CDR1 and CDR2 (germline): SEHNR, FQNEAQ (reference sequence). CDR3 region: CASSPNMNTEAFF. The DNA for the CDR3 is TGTGCCAGCAGCCCCAACATGAACACTGAAGCTTTCTTT.

CDR3 sequence reads: CASSPGTGGQETQYF. The CDR3 DNA reads TGTGCCAGCTCACCTGGGACAGGGGGCCAAGAGACCCAGTACTTC. The chain recombines TRBV18 with TRBJ2-5, with 11 bases lining up with TRBD1. From germline, CDR1 is KGHSH and CDR2 LQKENI. This CDR3 is built from 15 residues. V gave up 3 bases and J gave up 1 base; unmatched junction bases: 1.

V and J are TRBV5-5 and TRBJ1-5; TRBD1 agrees at 7 bases. The CDR3 covers 16 residues. The germline V gene encodes CDR1 SGHKS and CDR2 YYEKEE (reference sequence). V trimming: 1 base; J trimming: 7 bases; junction bases outside the gene matches: 11. CDR3 in amino acids: CASSLIHDRVGQPQHF. DNA of the CDR3: TGTGCCAGCAGCTTGATCCATGACAGGGTAGGACAGCCCCAGCATTTT.

The CDR3, as DNA: TGTGCCAGTAGTATACCAGGGGCGCGATCGAACACTGAAGCTTTCTTT. Amino acid sequence: CASSIPGARSNTEAFF. The rearrangement joins TRBV19 to TRBJ1-1, with TRBD1 as a possible D gene (6 bases). Germline V gene data show CDR1 as LNHDA and CDR2 as SQIVND (reference sequence). The CDR3 contains 16 residues. Trimming took 2 bases from V and 1 from J, leaving 14 bases between them.

In the case of this clone: Compared with germline, one end of the junction differs, possibly owing to a read error. J is TRBJ2-7 and V is TRBV9; the match to TRBD1 covers 8 bases. Germline V CDR1 and CDR2: SGDLS, YYNGEE. The CDR3 totals 14 residues. CDR3 in DNA: TGTGCCAGCTGGCGGACAGGGATTTCCTACGCGCAGTACTTC. The encoded protein is CASWRTGISYAQYF.

This chain connects TRBV6-5 to TRBJ2-1, with D hard to call. Germline V gene lookup returns CDR1 MNHEY and CDR2 SVGAGI. The CDR3 has 12 amino acids. V lost 2 bases and J 6 bases, leaving 5 bases between the germline ends. CDR3 in amino acids: CASSYSTNEQFF. The CDR3 DNA reads TGTGCCAGCAGTTACAGTACCAATGAGCAGTTCTTC.

V usage is TRBV5-1 and J usage is TRBJ2-7, with 7 nucleotides matching TRBD2. From germline, CDR1 is SGHRS and CDR2 YFSETQ. This CDR3 comprises 17 residues. Unmatched junction bases numbered 9, after V lost 0 bases and J lost 0 bases. The DNA of the CDR3 is TGCGCCAGCAGCTTGGTGGCGGGGGAATCATCCTCCTACGAGCAGTACTTC. It codes for CASSLVAGESSSYEQYF. Full variable domain (remainder filled in from reference TRBV5-1 and TRBJ2-7): KAGVTQTPRYLIKTRGQQVTLSCSPISGHRSVSWYQQTPGQGLQFLFEYFSETQRNKGNFPGRFSGRQFSNSRSEMNVSTLELGDSALYLCASSLVAGESSSYEQYFGPGTRLTVT.

The CDR3 is CASSLEQGIGNTEAFF. The CDR3, as DNA: TGCGCCAGCAGCTTGGAACAGGGTATTGGGAACACTGAAGCTTTCTTT. The V call is TRBV5-1, the J call TRBJ1-1; TRBD1 is a possible D gene (6 bases). V was clipped by 0 bases and J by 1 base, with 13 bases between them. The CDR3 contains 16 residues. Germline-derived CDR1 and CDR2 are SGHRS and YFSETQ.

This sequence joins TRBV30 and TRBJ2-7; 8 positions agree with TRBD1. Germline lookup yields CDR1 GTSNPN and CDR2 SVGIG (reference sequence). The V and J ends lost 7 bases and 3 bases, in that order; junction bases with no gene match: 5. The CDR3 consists of 12 residues. The CDR3 coding sequence is TGTGCCTCGACAGGGGATGGCTACGAGCAGTACTTC. Its protein product is CASTGDGYEQYF. Full variable domain (outside the CDR3, taken from reference TRBV30 and TRBJ2-7): SQTIHQWPATLVQPVGSPLSLECTVEGTSNPNLYWYRQAAGRGLQLLFYSVGIGQISSEVPQNLSASRPQDRQFILSSKKLLLSDSGFYLCASTGDGYEQYFGPGTRLTVT.

This clone was observed a handful of times. The rearrangement joins TRBV7-3 to TRBJ2-1, with D unresolved. The germline V gene has CDR1 SGHTA and CDR2 FQGTGA. V lost 0 bases to trimming and J lost 5 bases, with 5 bases between them. The CDR3 totals 13 residues. The chain's CDR3 is CASSLTADNEQFF. DNA of the CDR3: TGTGCCAGCAGCTTAACGGCAGACAATGAGCAGTTCTTC.

The chain couples TRBV20-1 to TRBJ1-2; D gene unclear. Germline V gene lookup returns CDR1 DFQATT and CDR2 SNEGSKA (reference sequence). Trimming stripped 5 bases from V and 5 bases from J, with 6 bases between. CDR3 length equals 10 residues. The DNA for the CDR3 is TGCAGTGCTTCCCAGTATGGCTACACCTTC. Protein sequence: CSASQYGYTF.

The V call is TRBV2, the J call TRBJ1-2; D remains ambiguous. CDR1 SNHLY and CDR2 FYNNEI come from the germline V gene. CDR3 length equals 13 residues. V gave up 2 bases and J gave up 7 bases, with 11 bases separating them. The CDR3 DNA is TGTGCCAGCAGTGAACAGTTTATCGGTGGCTACACCTTC. The encoded protein is CASSEQFIGGYTF.

The CDR3 spells CASRNRTPYEQYF. The CDR3 DNA follows: TGTGCCAGCAGGAATCGGACCCCCTACGAGCAGTACTTC. The chain combines TRBV2 with TRBJ2-7; D unresolved. CDR3 size: 13 residues. V lost 6 bases and J lost 2, with 11 bases in between. Germline V gives CDR1 SNHLY, CDR2 FYNNEI.

This clone was counted once. The J gene is TRBJ2-3, the V gene TRBV7-9; tentative D call: TRBD1 (5 bases). V was clipped by 3 bases and J by 4 bases, with 17 bases between them. The CDR3 runs to 16 residues. Germline V gives CDR1 SEHNR, CDR2 FQNEAQ (reference sequence). CDR3 nucleotides: TGTGCCAGCAGCTTTGGGGCAGGCTCTGGGGCAGATACGCAGTATTTT. Translation gives CASSFGAGSGADTQYF.

The chain recombines TRBV27 with TRBJ2-2; a possible D gene is TRBD1 (5 bases). The CDR3 totals 15 residues. CDR1 is MNHEY, CDR2 SMNVEV, per germline (reference sequence). V lost 7 bases and J lost 1, with 13 bases in between. CDR3 DNA sequence: TGTGCCAGCAAAGGACAACAAAGGAACACCGGGGAGCTGTTTTTT. This encodes CASKGQQRNTGELFF.

The CDR3 is CASSPRQGLGYGYTF. The CDR3, as DNA: TGTGCCAGCAGTCCCCGACAGGGATTGGGCTATGGCTACACCTTC. The chain uses TRBV27 and TRBJ1-2; 7 bases fit TRBD1. J lost 4 bases, V lost 5 bases, and 10 bases had no gene match. The germline CDR1 and CDR2 sequences are MNHEY and SMNVEV (reference sequence). The CDR3 covers 15 residues.